This is a list of T cell receptor beta chains from one sample in a study of blood T cell repertoires in COVID-19. Only in-frame clones appear in the TCRdb table, and some are missing; sequencing was by immunoSEQ multiplex PCR. The table includes around 300,000 clones, 89% detected once. The specimen sequenced was PBMCs or T cells enriched from blood (not recorded which). These TCRs come from a woman in her sixties who had recovered from COVID-19. Both conserved end residues are part of each CDR3. D genes are given only for firm matches. Rows give clone size only sometimes, using once, few, many, or a class for an expanded clone.

D gene,clone size,J gene,V gene,CDR3 DNA,CDR3 protein
TRBD2,NA,TRBJ2-3,TRBV12-5,TGTGCTAGTGGTTTGCCCCCCGGCGGGAGGGGGTTGGATACGCAGTATTTT,CASGLPPGGRGLDTQYF
TRBD2,NA,TRBJ2-2,TRBV5-5,TGTGCCAGCAGCTGGGAGGGACTAGTAATGAACACCGGGGAGCTGTTTTTT,CASSWEGLVMNTGELFF
NA,NA,TRBJ1-3,TRBV13,TGTGCCAGCAGCGACAACTCTGGAAACACCATATATTTT,CASSDNSGNTIYF
NA,NA,TRBJ1-5,TRBV19,TGTGCCAGTAGTATAGAGGGGGAGGTCCAGCCCCAGCATTTT,CASSIEGEVQPQHF
NA,NA,TRBJ1-4,TRBV15,TGTGCCACCAGCAGAGATGTAACAGGAAATGAAAAACTGTTTTTT,CATSRDVTGNEKLFF
NA,NA,TRBJ2-2,TRBV7-2,TGTGCCAGCAGCTTTTACTCCAGGGGCCCCACCGGGGAGCTGTTTTTT,CASSFYSRGPTGELFF
TRBD2,NA,TRBJ2-5,TRBV5-1,TGCGCCAGCAGCTTGGGGGTTAGCGGGAACCAAGAGACCCAGTACTTC,CASSLGVSGNQETQYF
TRBD1,once,TRBJ1-6,TRBV28,TGTGCCAGCACCCCCGGGACAGTTAATTCACCCCTCCACTTT,CASTPGTVNSPLHF
NA,NA,TRBJ2-5,TRBV29-1,TGCAGCGTTGAAGGGGACAATCAAGAGACCCAGTACTTC,CSVEGDNQETQYF
NA,NA,TRBJ1-1,TRBV28,TGTGCCACTTTACGCAGCGGGCAGGGAGGGGCTGAAGCTTTCTTT,CATLRSGQGGAEAFF
TRBD1,NA,TRBJ1-1,TRBV11-1,TGTGCCAGCAGCGTACAGGCCAGGGGGACTGAAGCTTTCTTT,CASSVQARGTEAFF
NA,once,TRBJ1-1,TRBV4-1,TGCGCCAGCAGCCAAGTTGACATCCCGAACACTGAAGCTTTCTTT,CASSQVDIPNTEAFF
TRBD2,NA,TRBJ2-1,TRBV12-5,TGTGCTAGTGGCCCGGGACTAGCATACGATGAGCAGTTCTTC,CASGPGLAYDEQFF
NA,NA,TRBJ1-2,TRBV10-3,TGTGCCATCAGTGAGTCGACAGGAAACTATGGCTACACCTTC,CAISESTGNYGYTF
TRBD2,NA,TRBJ2-3,TRBV7-2,TGTGCCAGCAGCTTAGGCGGGGGGTTATCAGATACGCAGTATTTT,CASSLGGGLSDTQYF
NA,NA,TRBJ2-7,TRBV28,TGTGCCAGCAGTTTGGGCAGCCCCGTCGAGCAGTACTTC,CASSLGSPVEQYF
TRBD2,NA,TRBJ2-5,TRBV6-1,TGTGCCAGCGGGAGTGGCCTAGCGGGGGAGACCCAGTACTTC,CASGSGLAGETQYF
NA,NA,TRBJ1-6,TRBV10-3,TGTGCCATCAGTGAGTCGAACAGGGAATACTCACCCCTCCACTTT,CAISESNREYSPLHF
TRBD1,NA,TRBJ2-2,TRBV9,TGTGCCAGCAGCGTAGGGGCTGCAGGGGGCTCGACCGGGGAGCTGTTTTTT,CASSVGAAGGSTGELFF
TRBD1,NA,TRBJ1-2,TRBV28,TGTGCCAGCAAAGTAACAGGGGGCGTCACGGGCTACACCTTC,CASKVTGGVTGYTF
TRBD2,once,TRBJ2-1,TRBV7-7,TGTGCTAGCAGCTTAGTGGCGGGAGGAACCTACAATGAGCAGTTCTTC,CASSLVAGGTYNEQFF
TRBD2,NA,TRBJ2-1,TRBV2,TGTGCCAGCAGTTTCCTAGCGGGGGACTACAATGAGCAGTTCTTC,CASSFLAGDYNEQFF
NA,once,TRBJ1-3,TRBV19,TGTGCCAGTAGTATAGCTGGGGGGGACACCATATATTTT,CASSIAGGDTIYF
NA,NA,TRBJ2-3,TRBV5-5,TGTGCCAGCAGCCCAAGCACAGATACGCAGTATTTT,CASSPSTDTQYF
TRBD2,NA,TRBJ2-7,TRBV5-1,TGCGCCAGCAGCGGCGCCGGGACTAGCTCCTACGAGCAGTACTTC,CASSGAGTSSYEQYF
TRBD1,NA,TRBJ1-2,TRBV7-9,TGTGCCAGCAGCTTCGGAGGGGACAGGGAGAAAGATGGCTACACCTTC,CASSFGGDREKDGYTF